This T cell receptor beta chain comes out of a study of blood T cell repertoires in COVID-19. Study as a whole: Both acute and convalescent COVID-19 samples were obtained from the United States, Italy and Spain. Sources were T cells, B-cell-depleted T cells, or PBMCs; the material itself was cDNA or gDNA.

The germline CDR1 and CDR2 sequences are SGHTA and FQGTGA. V was pared by 2 bases and J by 4 bases, with 14 bases between. The CDR3 has 16 residues. The repertoire was sequenced with immunoSEQ multiplex PCR; TCRdb's copy has only in-frame clones and lacks some. The sample shows about 400,000 clones, around 87% of them seen only once. The chain joins TRBV7-3 to TRBJ2-2, with D tentatively TRBD1 (5 bases). Specimen: PBMCs or T cells enriched from blood (not recorded which). The TCR originated in a woman aged 25 to 45 with acute COVID-19. The CDR3 sequence: CASSLRRPQGTGELFF. CDR3 coding DNA: TGTGCCAGCAGCTTACGTAGGCCCCAGGGCACCGGGGAGCTGTTTTTT.